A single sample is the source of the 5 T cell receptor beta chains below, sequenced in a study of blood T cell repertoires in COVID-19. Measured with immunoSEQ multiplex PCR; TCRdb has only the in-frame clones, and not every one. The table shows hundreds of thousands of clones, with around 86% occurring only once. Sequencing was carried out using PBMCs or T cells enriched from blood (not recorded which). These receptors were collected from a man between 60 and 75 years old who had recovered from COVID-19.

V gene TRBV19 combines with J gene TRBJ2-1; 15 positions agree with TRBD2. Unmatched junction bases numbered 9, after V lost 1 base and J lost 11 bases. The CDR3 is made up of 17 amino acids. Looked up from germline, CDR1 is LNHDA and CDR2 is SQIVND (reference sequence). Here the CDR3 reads CASSIVPRTSGRVKQFF. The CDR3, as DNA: TGTGCCAGTAGTATAGTCCCCCGGACTAGCGGGAGGGTAAAGCAGTTCTTC.

The CDR3 reads CASTGGPRYEQYF. Written as DNA, the CDR3 is TGTGCCAGCACAGGGGGGCCTCGGTACGAGCAGTACTTC. The J gene is TRBJ2-7, the V gene TRBV3-1 (or the pseudogene TRBV3-2); TRBD1 might be the D (7 bases). This CDR3 has 13 amino acids. Germline V lookup: CDR1 LGHDT, CDR2 YNNKEL (reference sequence). The ends were cut back, 7 bases at V and 4 bases at J, with 14 bases in the middle.

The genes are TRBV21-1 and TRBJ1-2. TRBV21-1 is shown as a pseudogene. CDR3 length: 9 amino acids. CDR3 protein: CASSRGYTF. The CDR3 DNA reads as TGTGCCAGCAGCCGTGGCTACACCTTC.

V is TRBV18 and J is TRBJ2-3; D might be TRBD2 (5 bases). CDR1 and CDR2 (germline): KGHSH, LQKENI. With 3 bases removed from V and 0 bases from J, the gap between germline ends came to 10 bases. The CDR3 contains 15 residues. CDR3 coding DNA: TGTGCCAGCTCACCCCGGGAAGGGAGCACAGATACGCAGTATTTT. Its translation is CASSPREGSTDTQYF.

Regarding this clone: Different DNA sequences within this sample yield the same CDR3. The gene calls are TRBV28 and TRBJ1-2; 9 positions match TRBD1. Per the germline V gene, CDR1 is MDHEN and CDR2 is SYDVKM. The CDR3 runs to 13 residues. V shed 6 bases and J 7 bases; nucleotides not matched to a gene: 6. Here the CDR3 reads CASRTGGTLGYTF. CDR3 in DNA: TGTGCCAGCAGGACAGGGGGAACCCTTGGCTACACCTTC.